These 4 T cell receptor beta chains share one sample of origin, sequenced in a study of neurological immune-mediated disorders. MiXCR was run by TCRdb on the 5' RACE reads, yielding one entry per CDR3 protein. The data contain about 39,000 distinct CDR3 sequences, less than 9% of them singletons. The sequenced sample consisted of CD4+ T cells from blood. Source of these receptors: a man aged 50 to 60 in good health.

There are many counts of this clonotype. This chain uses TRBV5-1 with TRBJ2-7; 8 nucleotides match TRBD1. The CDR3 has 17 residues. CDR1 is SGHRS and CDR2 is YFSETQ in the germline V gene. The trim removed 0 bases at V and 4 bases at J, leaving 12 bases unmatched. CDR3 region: CASSLVVDWTGQYEQYF. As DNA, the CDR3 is TGCGCCAGCAGCTTGGTCGTTGATTGGACAGGGCAGTACGAGCAGTACTTC.

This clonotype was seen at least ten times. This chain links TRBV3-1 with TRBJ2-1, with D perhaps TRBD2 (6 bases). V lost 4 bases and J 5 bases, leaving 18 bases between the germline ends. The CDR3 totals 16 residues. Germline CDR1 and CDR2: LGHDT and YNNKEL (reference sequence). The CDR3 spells CASSPRAVAENNEQFF. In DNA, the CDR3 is TGTGCCAGCAGCCCCCGGGCGGTAGCGGAAAACAATGAGCAGTTCTTC.

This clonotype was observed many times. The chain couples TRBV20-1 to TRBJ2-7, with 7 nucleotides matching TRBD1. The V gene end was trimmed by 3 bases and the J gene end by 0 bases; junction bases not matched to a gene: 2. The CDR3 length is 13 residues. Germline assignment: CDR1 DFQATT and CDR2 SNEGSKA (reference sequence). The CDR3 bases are TGCAGTGCTAGCCGGGACAGCTCCTACGAGCAGTACTTC. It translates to CSASRDSSYEQYF.

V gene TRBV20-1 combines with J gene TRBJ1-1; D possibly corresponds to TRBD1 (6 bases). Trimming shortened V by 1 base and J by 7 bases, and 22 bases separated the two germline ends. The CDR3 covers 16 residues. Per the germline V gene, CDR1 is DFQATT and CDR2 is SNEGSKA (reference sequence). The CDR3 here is CSARVRGRGNLGEAFF. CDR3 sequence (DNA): TGCAGTGCTAGAGTAAGGGGGAGGGGTAATTTGGGTGAAGCTTTCTTT.